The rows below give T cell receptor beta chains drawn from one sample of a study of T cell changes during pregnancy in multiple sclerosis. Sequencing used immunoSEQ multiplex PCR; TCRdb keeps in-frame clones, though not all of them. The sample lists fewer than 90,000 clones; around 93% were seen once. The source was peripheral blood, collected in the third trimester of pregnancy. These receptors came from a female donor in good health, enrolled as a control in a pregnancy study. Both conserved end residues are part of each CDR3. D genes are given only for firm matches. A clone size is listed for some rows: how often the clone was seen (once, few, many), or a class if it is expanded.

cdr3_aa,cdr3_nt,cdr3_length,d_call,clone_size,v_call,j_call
CASSREGLAKNIQYF,TGTGCCAGCAGCCGGGAGGGGCTGGCCAAAAACATTCAGTACTTC,15,TRBD2,NA,TRBV7-9,TRBJ2-4
CASSQETSGPYNEQFF,TGTGCCAGCAGCCAAGAGACTAGCGGGCCCTACAATGAGCAGTTCTTC,16,TRBD2,NA,TRBV4-2,TRBJ2-1
CASSTLTGANVLTF,TGTGCCAGCAGTACCCTAACTGGGGCCAACGTCCTGACTTTC,14,NA,NA,TRBV6-5,TRBJ2-6
CASTNQGHSYQPQHF,TGTGCCAGCACTAATCAGGGACATAGCTATCAGCCCCAGCATTTT,15,NA,NA,TRBV6-1,TRBJ1-5
CASSKARWGQGEPSGNTIYF,TGTGCCAGCAGCAAAGCGCGCTGGGGACAGGGGGAACCCTCTGGAAACACCATATATTTT,20,NA,once,TRBV21-1,TRBJ1-3
CASSRSGQRDQPQHF,TGTGCCAGCAGCCGTTCCGGACAACGAGATCAGCCCCAGCATTTT,15,NA,NA,TRBV7-8,TRBJ1-5
CASSKGRGLTLAGPNTGELFF,TGCGCCAGCAGCAAGGGGAGGGGGCTGACACTAGCGGGACCGAACACCGGGGAGCTGTTTTTT,21,TRBD2,NA,TRBV5-1,TRBJ2-2
CASSLEGTTGNTIYF,TGCGCCAGCAGCTTGGAGGGGACTACTGGAAACACCATATATTTT,15,NA,NA,TRBV5-1,TRBJ1-3
CASSYQGGGSSGNTIYF,TGTGCCAGCAGCTATCAAGGCGGCGGGAGCTCTGGAAACACCATATATTTT,17,NA,once,TRBV7-2,TRBJ1-3
CASSGDVAQETQYF,TGTGCCAGCAGTGGAGATGTAGCACAAGAGACCCAGTACTTC,14,NA,NA,TRBV2,TRBJ2-5
CASSGTVTGNTIYF,TGTGCCAGCAGTGGGACAGTCACTGGAAACACCATATATTTT,14,NA,NA,TRBV2,TRBJ1-3
CASSDRGRYYGYTF,TGTGCCAGCAGCGACAGGGGGAGGTACTATGGCTACACCTTC,14,TRBD1,NA,TRBV7-2,TRBJ1-2
CAGTTGATGELFF,TGTGCCGGGACGACAGGGGCCACCGGGGAGCTGTTTTTT,13,TRBD1,once,TRBV2,TRBJ2-2